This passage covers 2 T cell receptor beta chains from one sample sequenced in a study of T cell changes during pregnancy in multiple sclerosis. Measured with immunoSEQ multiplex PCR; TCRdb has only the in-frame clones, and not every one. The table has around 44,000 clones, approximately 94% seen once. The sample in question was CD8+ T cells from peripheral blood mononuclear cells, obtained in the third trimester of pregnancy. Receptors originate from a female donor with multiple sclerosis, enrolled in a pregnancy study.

CDR3 coding DNA: TGTGCCAGCAGTAACAGGGGAAGGGGCTACGAGCAGTACTTC. This codes for CASSNRGRGYEQYF. V and J are TRBV6-5 and TRBJ2-7; 7 nucleotides align to TRBD1. The length of the CDR3 is 14 residues. Germline CDR1 is MNHEY and CDR2 is SVGAGI. V trimming: 5 bases; J trimming: 3 bases; junction bases outside the gene matches: 7.

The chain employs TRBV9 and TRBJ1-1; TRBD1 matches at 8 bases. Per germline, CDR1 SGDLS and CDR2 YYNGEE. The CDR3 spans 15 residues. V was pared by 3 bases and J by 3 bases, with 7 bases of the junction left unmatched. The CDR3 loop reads CASSGRQGSDTEAFF. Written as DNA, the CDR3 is TGTGCCAGCAGCGGACGACAGGGGAGTGACACTGAAGCTTTCTTT.